This TCR beta chain comes out of a study of T cells in localized non-small cell lung cancer (dated by TCRdb to between 2020 and 2021). In terms of the full investigation: Comparing tumors with uninvolved tumor-adjacent lungs, the study looked at the T cell repertoires of 236 patients with early-stage NSCLC. The cohort consisted of approximately 240 treatment-naive NSCLC patients whose localized lung tumors had been resected. Of the NSCLC patients, about 130 were male and roughly 110 were female, and the mean age was about 69 years. The paper's findings and limits, for the study overall: Longer overall survival was associated with higher T cell density in blood, whereas shorter survival was associated with higher clonality in adjacent lung. Uninvolved tumor-adjacent lung showed the highest T cell clonality, higher than tumor, which suggests more focused antigenic responses in the uninvolved tumor-adjacent lung. A median of roughly 50 of the top 100 tumor clones turned up in the paired uninvolved adjacent lung, and 25 to 30 of those clones also ranked among the top 100 of that same adjacent lung. Because multi-region sequencing of the tumors was not done, intratumor heterogeneity could not be ruled out. Because the study design was exploratory, TCR variables were selected using unadjusted p-values without false-discovery rate correction.

The immunoSEQ Assay was used to sequence TCR beta CDR3 regions from DNA. As for the original processing: T cell density was computed as TCR beta template counts normalized to usable DNA estimated by amplifying housekeeping genes. Richness was estimated using the preseqR package, with extrapolation to 400,000 templates for PBMC samples and to 120,000 templates for tissue samples. Clonality was defined as one minus Pielou's evenness. To identify tissue-enriched TCRs, differential abundance testing was run on productive amino-acid clonotypes with a minimum total count of 5 and an alpha of 0.1. The Jaccard Index and the Morisita Overlap Index were used to measure how much the repertoires overlapped between compartments. TCR beta CDR3s were clustered by GLIPH together with public tetramer-defined viral CDR3s, and at least three viral sequences plus V-gene enrichment were required for viral motifs. In TCRdb, the immuneACCESS table is reduced to in-frame sequences with V and J assigned. These tables do not hold every clone; where another copy was compared, an unresolved V gene accounts for under half, and the others remain unexplained. The DNA gave D and trimming, while V, J and clone size come from that table. For this sample there are about 78,000 clones; roughly four fifths appear just once. The ten largest account for 2.5% to 3% of the sample.

CDR1 and CDR2, looked up from the germline V gene, are SGHDN and FVKESK. The cysteine opens and the phenylalanine closes a CDR3 of 13 amino acids. Only the CDR3 DNA is retained, 39 bases long and in frame from the first base. The V end loses 2 bases and the J end loses 12 bases, and a stretch of 16 bases separates them. At diagnosis, peripheral blood, uninvolved tumor-adjacent lung and tumor were collected and stored as a combination of fresh-frozen and FFPE material. Blood samples were analyzed as peripheral blood mononuclear cells for TCR repertoire profiling. Concerning this clone itself: Its antigen has not been determined. Base-call qualities are not available, and no considerably larger clone is one nucleotide away.

The sequence links TRBV14 to TRBJ1-1; no confident D gene assignment can be made. The starting material was peripheral blood, obtained before any cancer treatment. This TCR was sampled from a man aged 35 to 69 with stage I lung adenocarcinoma. Here is the DNA: TGTGCCAGCAGCCAACAGTATCGGAGTCCGACTTTCTTT. Its amino acids are CASSQQYRSPTFF.